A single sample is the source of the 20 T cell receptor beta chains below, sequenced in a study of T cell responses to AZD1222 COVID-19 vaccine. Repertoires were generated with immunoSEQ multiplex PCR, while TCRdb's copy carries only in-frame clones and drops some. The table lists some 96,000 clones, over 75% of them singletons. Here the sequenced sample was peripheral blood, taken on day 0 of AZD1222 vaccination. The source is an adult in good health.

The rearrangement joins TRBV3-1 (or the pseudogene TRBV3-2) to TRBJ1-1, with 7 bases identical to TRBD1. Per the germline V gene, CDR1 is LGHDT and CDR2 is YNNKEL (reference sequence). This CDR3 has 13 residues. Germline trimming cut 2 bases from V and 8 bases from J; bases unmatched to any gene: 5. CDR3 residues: CASSQTDRREAFF. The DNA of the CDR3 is TGTGCCAGCAGCCAAACGGACAGGCGAGAAGCTTTCTTT.

The DNA of the CDR3 is TGTGCCAGCAGCTTCCGAGGAGGTACGGAGACCCAGTACTTC. Translation: CASSFRGGTETQYF. This chain joins TRBV5-4 and TRBJ2-5; a weak D match, TRBD2 (5 bases). In germline, CDR1 is SGHNT, CDR2 YYREEE (reference sequence). The CDR3 is made up of 14 amino acids. The V end lost 2 bases, the J end lost 5 bases, and 13 bases lay between the germline ends.

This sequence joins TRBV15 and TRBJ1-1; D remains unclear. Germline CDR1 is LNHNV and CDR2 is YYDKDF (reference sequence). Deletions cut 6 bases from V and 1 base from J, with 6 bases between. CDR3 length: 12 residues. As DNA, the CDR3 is TGTGCCACCAGTCTAGGGAACACTGAAGCTTTCTTT. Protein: CATSLGNTEAFF.

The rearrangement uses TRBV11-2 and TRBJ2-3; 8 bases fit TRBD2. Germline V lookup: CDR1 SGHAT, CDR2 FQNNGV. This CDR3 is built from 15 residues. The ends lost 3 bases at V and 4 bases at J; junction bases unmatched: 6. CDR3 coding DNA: TGTGCCAGCAGCTTGGGACTAGTCGGGGCAGATACGCAGTATTTT. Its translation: CASSLGLVGADTQYF.

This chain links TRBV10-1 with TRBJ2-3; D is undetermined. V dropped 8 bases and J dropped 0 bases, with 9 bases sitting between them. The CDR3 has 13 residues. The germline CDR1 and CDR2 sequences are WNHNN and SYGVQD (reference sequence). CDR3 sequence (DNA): TGCGCCAGCGGCGAGGCTAGCACAGATACGCAGTATTTT. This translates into CASGEASTDTQYF.

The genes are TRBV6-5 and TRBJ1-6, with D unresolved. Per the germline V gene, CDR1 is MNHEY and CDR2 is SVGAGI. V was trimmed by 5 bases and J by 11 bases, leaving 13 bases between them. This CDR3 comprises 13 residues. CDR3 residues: CASSPEPGTPLHF. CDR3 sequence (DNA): TGTGCCAGCAGTCCTGAACCCGGGACACCCCTCCACTTT.

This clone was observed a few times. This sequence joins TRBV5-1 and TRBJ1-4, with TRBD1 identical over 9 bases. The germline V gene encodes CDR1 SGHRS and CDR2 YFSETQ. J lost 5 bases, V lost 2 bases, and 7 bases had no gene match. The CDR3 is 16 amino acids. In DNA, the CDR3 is TGCGCCAGCAGCTTCGGGACAGGGTTCAAGAATGAAAAACTGTTTTTT. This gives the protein CASSFGTGFKNEKLFF.

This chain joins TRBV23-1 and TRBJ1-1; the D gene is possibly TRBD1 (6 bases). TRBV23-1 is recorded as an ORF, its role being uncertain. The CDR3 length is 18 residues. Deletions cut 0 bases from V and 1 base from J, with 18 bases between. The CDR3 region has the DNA TGCGCCAGCAGTCAATCGAGGGAACGGGGACACCAGAACACTGAAGCTTTCTTT. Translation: CASSQSRERGHQNTEAFF.

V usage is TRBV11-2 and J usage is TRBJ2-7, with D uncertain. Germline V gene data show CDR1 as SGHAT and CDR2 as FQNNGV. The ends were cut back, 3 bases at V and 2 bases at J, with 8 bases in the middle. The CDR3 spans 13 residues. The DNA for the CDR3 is TGTGCCAGCAGCTTTCCGGGTGCCTACGAGCAGTACTTC. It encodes CASSFPGAYEQYF.

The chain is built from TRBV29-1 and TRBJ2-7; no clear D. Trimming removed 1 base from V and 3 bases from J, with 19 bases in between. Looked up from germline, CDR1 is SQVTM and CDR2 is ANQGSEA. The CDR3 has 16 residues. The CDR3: CSVEGGSTGPLYEQYF. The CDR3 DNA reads TGCAGCGTTGAAGGGGGATCTACTGGGCCTCTCTACGAGCAGTACTTC.

CDR3 loop: CASSQDVGRIPIEQYF. The CDR3 bases are TGCGCCAGCAGCCAAGACGTAGGGCGGATCCCAATCGAGCAGTACTTC. This chain links TRBV4-1 with TRBJ2-7; D unresolved. V dropped 0 bases and J dropped 6 bases, with 18 bases sitting between them. The germline CDR1 and CDR2 sequences are MGHRA and YSYEKL. This CDR3 region has 16 residues.

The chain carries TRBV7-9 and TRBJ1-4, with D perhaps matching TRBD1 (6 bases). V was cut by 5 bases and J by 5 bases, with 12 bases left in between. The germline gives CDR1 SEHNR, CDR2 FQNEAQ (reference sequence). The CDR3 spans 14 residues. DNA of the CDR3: TGTGCCAGCAGCCTACAGGGAGGGAATGAAAAACTGTTTTTT. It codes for CASSLQGGNEKLFF.

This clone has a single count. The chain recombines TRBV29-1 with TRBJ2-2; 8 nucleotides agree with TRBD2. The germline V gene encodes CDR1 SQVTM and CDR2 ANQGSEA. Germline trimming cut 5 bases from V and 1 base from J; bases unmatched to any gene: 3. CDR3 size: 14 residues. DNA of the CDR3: TGCAGCGTTCGAAGCGGGGGGAACACCGGGGAGCTGTTTTTT. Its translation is CSVRSGGNTGELFF.

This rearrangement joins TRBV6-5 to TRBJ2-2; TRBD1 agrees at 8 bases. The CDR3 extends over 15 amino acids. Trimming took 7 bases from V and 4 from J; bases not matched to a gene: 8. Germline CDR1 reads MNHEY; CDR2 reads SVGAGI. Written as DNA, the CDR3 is TGTGCCAGCAATAAGGACAGGGCGGGCACCGGGGAGCTGTTTTTT. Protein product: CASNKDRAGTGELFF.

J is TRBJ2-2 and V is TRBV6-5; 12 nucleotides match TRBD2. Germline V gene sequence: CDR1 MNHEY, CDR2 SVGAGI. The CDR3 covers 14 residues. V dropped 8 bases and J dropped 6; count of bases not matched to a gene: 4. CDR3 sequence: CASLGLAGAGELFF. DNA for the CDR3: TGTGCCAGCCTGGGACTAGCGGGTGCCGGGGAGCTGTTTTTT.

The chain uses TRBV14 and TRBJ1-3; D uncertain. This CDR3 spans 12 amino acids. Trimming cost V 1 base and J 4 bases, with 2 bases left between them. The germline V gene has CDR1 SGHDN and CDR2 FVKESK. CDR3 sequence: CASSQGGNTIYF. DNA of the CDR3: TGTGCCAGCAGCCAAGGGGGAAACACCATATATTTT.

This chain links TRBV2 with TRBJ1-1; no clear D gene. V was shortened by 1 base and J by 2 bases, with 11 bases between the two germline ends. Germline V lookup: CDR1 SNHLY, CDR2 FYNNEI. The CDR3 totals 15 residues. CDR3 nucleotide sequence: TGTGCCAGCAGTGAAGGCCTGGGTGTCAACACTGAAGCTTTCTTT. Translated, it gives CASSEGLGVNTEAFF. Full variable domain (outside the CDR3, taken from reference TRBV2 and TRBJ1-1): EPEVTQTPSHQVTQMGQEVILRCVPISNHLYFYWYRQILGQKVEFLVSFYNNEISEKSEIFDDQFSVERPDGSNFTLKIRSTKLEDSAMYFCASSEGLGVNTEAFFGQGTRLTVV.

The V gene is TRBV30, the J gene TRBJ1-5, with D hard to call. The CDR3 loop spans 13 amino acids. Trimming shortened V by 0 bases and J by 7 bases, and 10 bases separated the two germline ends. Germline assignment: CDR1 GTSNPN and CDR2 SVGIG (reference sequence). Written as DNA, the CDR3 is TGTGCCTGGAGTGTATCAGAGATGCAGCCCCAGCATTTT. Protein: CAWSVSEMQPQHF.

The CDR3 region has the DNA TGTGCCAGCAGCTTAGGGCTAAATGAAAAACTGTTTTTT. Residues: CASSLGLNEKLFF. The chain couples TRBV11-2 to TRBJ1-4; D not certain. The germline V and J ends were trimmed by 1 base and 5 bases, with 5 bases remaining between them. The CDR3 has 13 amino acids. CDR1 SGHAT and CDR2 FQNNGV come from the germline V gene.

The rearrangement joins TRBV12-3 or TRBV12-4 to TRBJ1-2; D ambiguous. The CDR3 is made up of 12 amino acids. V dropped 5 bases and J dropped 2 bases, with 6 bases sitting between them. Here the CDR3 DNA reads TGTGCCAGCAGTCTGGGGAACTATGGCTACACCTTC. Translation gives CASSLGNYGYTF.